This TCR beta chain was sequenced for a study of post-analysis software for immune sequencing data. Regarding this clonotype: Its antigen is currently unknown.

Overall study results and limits: Higher frequency in patients than in controls was seen for about five TRBV segments, with TRBV5-6, TRBV5-1 and TRBV20-1 among them.

Germline V lookup: CDR1 SQVTM, CDR2 ANQGSEA. The CDR3 covers 13 residues. After removal of 5 bases from V and 8 bases from J, the junction contained 7 bases not matched to a gene. Unique-molecular-identifier-tagged TCR beta cDNA libraries were used. With about 0.95 to 10 million T cells as the source, a few hundred thousand cDNA molecules resulted. TCRdb fed the PCR reads into MiXCR, producing one record per CDR3 protein. The sample consists of hundreds of thousands of distinct CDR3 sequences, roughly three fifths of them appearing once. The sample comprised blood. The chain has TRBV29-1 and TRBJ2-5; 11 bases align to TRBD2. This clonotype was obtained from a girl aged 2-15 years with multiple sclerosis. CDR3 region: CSVNLAGGRTQYF. CDR3 bases: TGCAGCGTTAACCTAGCGGGGGGCCGAACCCAGTACTTC.